What follows describes a single T cell receptor (beta chain). TCRdb called the 5' RACE reads again in MiXCR, with one record for every CDR3 protein. The data show about 96,000 distinct CDR3 sequences, approximately 16% seen once. Germline V lookup: CDR1 DFQATT, CDR2 SNEGSKA (reference sequence). The CDR3 has 13 amino acids. V was cut by 6 bases and J by 6 bases, with 12 bases left in between. This entry is derived from a study of T cells of healthy individuals. This receptor was identified in a human donor in good health. This chain links TRBV20-1 with TRBJ1-6; D perhaps matches TRBD1 (5 bases). In DNA form, the CDR3 reads TGCAGTGCCGTCAGGGACCCTAATTCACCCCTCCACTTT. It specifies CSAVRDPNSPLHF.